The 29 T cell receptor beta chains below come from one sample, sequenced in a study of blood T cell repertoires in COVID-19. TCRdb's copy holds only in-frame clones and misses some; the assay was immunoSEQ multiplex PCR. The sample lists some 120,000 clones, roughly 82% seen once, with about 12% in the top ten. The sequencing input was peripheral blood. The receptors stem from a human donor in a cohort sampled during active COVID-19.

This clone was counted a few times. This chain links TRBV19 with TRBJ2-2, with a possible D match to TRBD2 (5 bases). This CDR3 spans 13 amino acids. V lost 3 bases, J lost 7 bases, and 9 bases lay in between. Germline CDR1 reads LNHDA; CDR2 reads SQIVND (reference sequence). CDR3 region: CASSIQAGGELFF. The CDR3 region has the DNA TGTGCCAGTAGTATTCAGGCGGGCGGGGAGCTGTTTTTT.

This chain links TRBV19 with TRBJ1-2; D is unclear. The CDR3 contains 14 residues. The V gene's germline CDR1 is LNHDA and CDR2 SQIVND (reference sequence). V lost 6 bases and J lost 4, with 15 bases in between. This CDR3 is CASSPPERGYGYTF. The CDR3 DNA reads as TGTGCCAGTAGCCCCCCGGAACGGGGCTATGGCTACACCTTC.

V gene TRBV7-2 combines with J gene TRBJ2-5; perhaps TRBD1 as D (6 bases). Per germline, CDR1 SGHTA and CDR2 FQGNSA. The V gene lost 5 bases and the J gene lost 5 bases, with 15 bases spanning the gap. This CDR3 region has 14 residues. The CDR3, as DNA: TGTGCCAGCAGCGTAAACCAGGGGTCGGAGACCCAGTACTTC. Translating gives CASSVNQGSETQYF.

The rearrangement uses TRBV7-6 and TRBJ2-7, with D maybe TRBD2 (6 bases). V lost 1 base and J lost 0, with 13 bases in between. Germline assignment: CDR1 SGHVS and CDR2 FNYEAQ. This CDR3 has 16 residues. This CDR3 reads CASSLVGSGSSYEQYF. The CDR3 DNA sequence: TGTGCCAGCAGCTTAGTAGGTAGCGGAAGCTCCTACGAGCAGTACTTC.

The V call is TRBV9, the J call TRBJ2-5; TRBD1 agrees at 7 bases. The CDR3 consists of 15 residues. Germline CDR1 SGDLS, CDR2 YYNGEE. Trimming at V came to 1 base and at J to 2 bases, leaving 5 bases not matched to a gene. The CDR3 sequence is CASSVRGQPQETQYF. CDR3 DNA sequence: TGTGCCAGCAGCGTACGGGGACAGCCTCAAGAGACCCAGTACTTC. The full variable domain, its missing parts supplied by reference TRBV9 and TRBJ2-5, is DSGVTQTPKHLITATGQRVTLRCSPRSGDLSVYWYQQSLDQGLQFLIQYYNGEERAKGNILERFSAQQFPDLHSELNLSSLELGDSALYFCASSVRGQPQETQYFGPGTRLLVL.

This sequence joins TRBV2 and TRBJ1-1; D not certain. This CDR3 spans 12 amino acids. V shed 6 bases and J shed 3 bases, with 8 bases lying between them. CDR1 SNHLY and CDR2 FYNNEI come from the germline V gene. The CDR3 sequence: CASSPEDTEAFF. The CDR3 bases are TGTGCCAGCAGCCCGGAGGACACTGAAGCTTTCTTT.

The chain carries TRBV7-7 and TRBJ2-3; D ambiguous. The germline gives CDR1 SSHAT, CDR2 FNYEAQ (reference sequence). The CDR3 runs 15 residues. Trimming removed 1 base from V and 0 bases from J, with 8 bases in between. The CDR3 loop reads CASSLGLTSTDTQYF. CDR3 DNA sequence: TGTGCCAGCAGCTTAGGCTTGACTAGCACAGATACGCAGTATTTT.

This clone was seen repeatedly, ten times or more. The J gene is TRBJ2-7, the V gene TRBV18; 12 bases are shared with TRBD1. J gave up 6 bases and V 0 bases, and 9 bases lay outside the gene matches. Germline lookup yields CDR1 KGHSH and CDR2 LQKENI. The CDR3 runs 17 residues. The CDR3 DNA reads TGTGCCAGCTCACCACCTGAAGGGACAGGGGGCCGGAGCGAGCAGTACTTC. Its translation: CASSPPEGTGGRSEQYF.

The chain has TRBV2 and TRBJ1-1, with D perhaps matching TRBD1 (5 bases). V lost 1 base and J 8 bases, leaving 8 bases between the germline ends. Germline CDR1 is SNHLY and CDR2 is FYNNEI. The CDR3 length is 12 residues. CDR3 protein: CASSEEEGEAFF. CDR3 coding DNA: TGTGCCAGCAGTGAAGAGGAGGGGGAAGCTTTCTTT. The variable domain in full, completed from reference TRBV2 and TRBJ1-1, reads EPEVTQTPSHQVTQMGQEVILRCVPISNHLYFYWYRQILGQKVEFLVSFYNNEISEKSEIFDDQFSVERPDGSNFTLKIRSTKLEDSAMYFCASSEEEGEAFFGQGTRLTVV.

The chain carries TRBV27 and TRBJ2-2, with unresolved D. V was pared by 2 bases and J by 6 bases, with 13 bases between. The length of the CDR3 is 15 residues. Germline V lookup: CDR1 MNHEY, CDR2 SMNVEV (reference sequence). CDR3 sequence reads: CASSLTQVPAGELFF. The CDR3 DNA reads TGTGCCAGCAGTTTAACTCAGGTACCGGCCGGGGAGCTGTTTTTT.

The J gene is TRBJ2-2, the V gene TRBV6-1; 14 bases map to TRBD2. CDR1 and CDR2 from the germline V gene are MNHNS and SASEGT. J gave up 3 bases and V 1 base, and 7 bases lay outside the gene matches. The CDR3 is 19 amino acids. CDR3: CASSEGLAGGGIHTGELFF. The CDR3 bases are TGTGCCAGCAGTGAAGGACTAGCGGGGGGGGGCATTCACACCGGGGAGCTGTTTTTT.

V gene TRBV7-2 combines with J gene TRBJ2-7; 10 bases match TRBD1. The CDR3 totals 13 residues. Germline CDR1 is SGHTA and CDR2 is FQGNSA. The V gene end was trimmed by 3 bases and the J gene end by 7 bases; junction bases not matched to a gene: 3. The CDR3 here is CASSLGQGREQYF. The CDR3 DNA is TGTGCCAGCAGCTTGGGACAGGGGAGGGAGCAGTACTTC.

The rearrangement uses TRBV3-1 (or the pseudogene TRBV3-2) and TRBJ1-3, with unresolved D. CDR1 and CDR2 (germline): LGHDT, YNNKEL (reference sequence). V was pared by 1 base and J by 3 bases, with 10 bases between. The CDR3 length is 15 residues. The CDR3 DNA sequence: TGTGCCAGCAGCCAAGGTTTGGCAGTTGGAAACACCATATATTTT. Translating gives CASSQGLAVGNTIYF.

The CDR3 region has the DNA TGTGCCAGCAGTCCGGTAATATATAGCAATCAGCCCCAGCATTTT. The encoded protein is CASSPVIYSNQPQHF. This sequence joins TRBV27 and TRBJ1-5, with D hard to call. This CDR3 has 15 amino acids. Germline loops: CDR1 MNHEY, CDR2 SMNVEV (reference sequence). Trimming removed 5 bases at V and 0 bases at J, with 11 bases between.

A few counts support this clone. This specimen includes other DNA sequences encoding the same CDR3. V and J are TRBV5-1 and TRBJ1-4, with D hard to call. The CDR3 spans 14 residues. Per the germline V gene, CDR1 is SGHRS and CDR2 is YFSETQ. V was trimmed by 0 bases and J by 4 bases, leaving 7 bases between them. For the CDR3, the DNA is TGCGCCAGCAGCTTGGCGTCAGTTAATGAAAAACTGTTTTTT. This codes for CASSLASVNEKLFF.

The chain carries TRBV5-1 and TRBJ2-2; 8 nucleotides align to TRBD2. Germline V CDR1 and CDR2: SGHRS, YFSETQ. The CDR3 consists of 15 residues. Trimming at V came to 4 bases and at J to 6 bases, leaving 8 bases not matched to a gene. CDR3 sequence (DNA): TGCGCCAGCAGCACGGGACTAGGAGTTGCCGGGGAGCTGTTTTTT. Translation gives CASSTGLGVAGELFF.

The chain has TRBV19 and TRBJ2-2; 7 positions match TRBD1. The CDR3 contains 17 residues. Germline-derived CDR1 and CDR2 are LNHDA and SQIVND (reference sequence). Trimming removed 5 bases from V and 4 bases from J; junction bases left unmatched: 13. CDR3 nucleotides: TGTGCCAGTAGTCCTTACCCGACAGGGCTGGGCACCGGGGAGCTGTTTTTT. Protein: CASSPYPTGLGTGELFF.

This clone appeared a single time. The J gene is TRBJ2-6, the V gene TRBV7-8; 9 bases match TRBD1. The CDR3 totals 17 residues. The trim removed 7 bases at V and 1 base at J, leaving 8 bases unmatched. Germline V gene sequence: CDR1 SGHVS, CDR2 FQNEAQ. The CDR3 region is CASTSGTGRSGANVLTF. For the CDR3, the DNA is TGTGCCAGCACCTCCGGGACAGGGAGATCTGGGGCCAACGTCCTGACTTTC.

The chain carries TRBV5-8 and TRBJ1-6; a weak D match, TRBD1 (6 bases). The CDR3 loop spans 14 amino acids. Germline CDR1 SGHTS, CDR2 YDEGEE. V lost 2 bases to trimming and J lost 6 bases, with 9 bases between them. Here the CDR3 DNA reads TGTGCCAGCAGCTTCGGACAGTTTAATTCACCCCTCCACTTT. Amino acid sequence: CASSFGQFNSPLHF. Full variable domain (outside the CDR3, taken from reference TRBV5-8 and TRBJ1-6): EAGVTQSPTHLIKTRGQQATLRCSPISGHTSVYWYQQALGLGLQFLLWYDEGEERNRGNFPPRFSGRQFPNYSSELNVNALELEDSALYLCASSFGQFNSPLHFGNGTRLTVT.

The DNA of the CDR3 is TGTGCCAGCAGCCCTCGACTAGGTCTTACAGATACGCAGTATTTT. As protein: CASSPRLGLTDTQYF. The V gene is TRBV7-9, the J gene TRBJ2-3; D might be TRBD2 (6 bases). The CDR3 sequence is 15 residues long. V dropped 5 bases and J dropped 3 bases, with 15 bases sitting between them. Germline V CDR1 and CDR2: SEHNR, FQNEAQ (reference sequence).

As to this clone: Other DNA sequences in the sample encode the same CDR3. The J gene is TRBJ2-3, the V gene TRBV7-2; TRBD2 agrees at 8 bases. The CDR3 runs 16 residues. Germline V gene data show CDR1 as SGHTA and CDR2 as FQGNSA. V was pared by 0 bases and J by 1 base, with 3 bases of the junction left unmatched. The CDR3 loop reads CASSLAAGAGTDTQYF. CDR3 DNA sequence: TGTGCCAGCAGCTTAGCAGCGGGGGCGGGCACAGATACGCAGTATTTT.

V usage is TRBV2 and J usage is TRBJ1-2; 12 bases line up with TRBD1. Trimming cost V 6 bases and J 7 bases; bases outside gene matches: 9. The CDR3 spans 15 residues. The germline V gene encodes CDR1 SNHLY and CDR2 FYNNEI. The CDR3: CASRGQGAENSGYTF. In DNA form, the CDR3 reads TGTGCCAGCAGGGGACAGGGGGCGGAAAATAGTGGCTACACCTTC.

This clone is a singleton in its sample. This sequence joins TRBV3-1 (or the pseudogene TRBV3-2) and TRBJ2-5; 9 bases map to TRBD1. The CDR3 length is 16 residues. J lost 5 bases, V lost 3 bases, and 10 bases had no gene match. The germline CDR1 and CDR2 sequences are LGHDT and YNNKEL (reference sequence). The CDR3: CASSQDWGTGRETQYF. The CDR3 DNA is TGTGCCAGCAGCCAGGATTGGGGGACAGGGCGGGAGACCCAGTACTTC.

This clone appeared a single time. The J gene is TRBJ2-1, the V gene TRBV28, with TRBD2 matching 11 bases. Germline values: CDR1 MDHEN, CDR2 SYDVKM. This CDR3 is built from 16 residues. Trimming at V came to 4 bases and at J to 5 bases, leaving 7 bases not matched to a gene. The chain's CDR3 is CASSYISGGAHNEQFF. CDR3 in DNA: TGTGCCAGCAGTTACATTAGCGGGGGGGCCCACAATGAGCAGTTCTTC.

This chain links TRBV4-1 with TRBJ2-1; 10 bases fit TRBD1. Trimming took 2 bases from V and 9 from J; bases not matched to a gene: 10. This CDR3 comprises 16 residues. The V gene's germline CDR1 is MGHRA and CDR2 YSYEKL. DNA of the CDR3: TGCGCCAGCAGCCAAAGCGGGACAGGGGTTCGTGGTGAGCAGTTCTTC. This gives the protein CASSQSGTGVRGEQFF.

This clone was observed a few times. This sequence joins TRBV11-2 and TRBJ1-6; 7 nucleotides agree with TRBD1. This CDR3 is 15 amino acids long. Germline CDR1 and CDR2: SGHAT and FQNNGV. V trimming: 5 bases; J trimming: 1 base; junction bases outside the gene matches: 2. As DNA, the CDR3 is TGTGCCAGCAGCGCACAGGGGTCCTATAATTCACCCCTCCACTTT. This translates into CASSAQGSYNSPLHF.

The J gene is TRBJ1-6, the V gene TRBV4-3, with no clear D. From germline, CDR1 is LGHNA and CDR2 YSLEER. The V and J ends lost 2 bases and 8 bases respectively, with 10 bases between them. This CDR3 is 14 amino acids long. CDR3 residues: CASSQKLQDSPLHF. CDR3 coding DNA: TGCGCCAGCAGCCAAAAACTTCAGGATTCACCCCTCCACTTT.

CDR3 sequence (DNA): TGTGCCACCAGCAGAGTTTCCCTAGCCACTGAGCAGTTCTTC. Protein: CATSRVSLATEQFF. J is TRBJ2-1 and V is TRBV15, with D possibly being TRBD2 (5 bases). This CDR3 has 14 residues. The ends were cut back, 1 base at V and 9 bases at J, with 13 bases in the middle. Germline assignment: CDR1 LNHNV and CDR2 YYDKDF (reference sequence).

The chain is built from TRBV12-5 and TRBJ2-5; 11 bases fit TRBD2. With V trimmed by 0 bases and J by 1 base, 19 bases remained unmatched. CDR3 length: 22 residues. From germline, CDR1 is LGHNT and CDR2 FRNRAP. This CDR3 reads CASGLVQVVGIAGGPVQETQYF. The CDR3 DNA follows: TGTGCTAGTGGTTTGGTACAGGTAGTGGGAATAGCGGGGGGGCCTGTCCAAGAGACCCAGTACTTC.